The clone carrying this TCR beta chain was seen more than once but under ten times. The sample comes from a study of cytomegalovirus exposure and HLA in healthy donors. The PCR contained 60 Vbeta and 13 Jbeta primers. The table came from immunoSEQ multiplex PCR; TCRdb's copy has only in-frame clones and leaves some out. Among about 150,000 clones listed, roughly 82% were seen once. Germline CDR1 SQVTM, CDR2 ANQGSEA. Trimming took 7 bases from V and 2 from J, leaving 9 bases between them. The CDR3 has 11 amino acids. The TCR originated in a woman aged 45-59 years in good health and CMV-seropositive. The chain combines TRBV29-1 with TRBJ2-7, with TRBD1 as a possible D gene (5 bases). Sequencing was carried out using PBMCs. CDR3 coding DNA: TGCAGCGGCAGGGTAGCCTACGAGCAGTACTTC. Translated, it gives CSGRVAYEQYF.